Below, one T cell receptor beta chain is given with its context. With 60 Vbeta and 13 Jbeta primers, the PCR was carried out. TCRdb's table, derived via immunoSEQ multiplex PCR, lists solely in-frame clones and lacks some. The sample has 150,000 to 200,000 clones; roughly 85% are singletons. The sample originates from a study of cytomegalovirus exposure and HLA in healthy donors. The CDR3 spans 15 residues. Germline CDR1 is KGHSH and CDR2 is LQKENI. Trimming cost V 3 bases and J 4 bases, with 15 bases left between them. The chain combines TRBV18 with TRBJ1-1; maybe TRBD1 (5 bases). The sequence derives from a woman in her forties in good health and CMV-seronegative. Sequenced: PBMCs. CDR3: CASSPEQASFTEAFF. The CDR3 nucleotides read TGTGCCAGCTCACCTGAACAGGCGAGTTTCACTGAAGCTTTCTTT.